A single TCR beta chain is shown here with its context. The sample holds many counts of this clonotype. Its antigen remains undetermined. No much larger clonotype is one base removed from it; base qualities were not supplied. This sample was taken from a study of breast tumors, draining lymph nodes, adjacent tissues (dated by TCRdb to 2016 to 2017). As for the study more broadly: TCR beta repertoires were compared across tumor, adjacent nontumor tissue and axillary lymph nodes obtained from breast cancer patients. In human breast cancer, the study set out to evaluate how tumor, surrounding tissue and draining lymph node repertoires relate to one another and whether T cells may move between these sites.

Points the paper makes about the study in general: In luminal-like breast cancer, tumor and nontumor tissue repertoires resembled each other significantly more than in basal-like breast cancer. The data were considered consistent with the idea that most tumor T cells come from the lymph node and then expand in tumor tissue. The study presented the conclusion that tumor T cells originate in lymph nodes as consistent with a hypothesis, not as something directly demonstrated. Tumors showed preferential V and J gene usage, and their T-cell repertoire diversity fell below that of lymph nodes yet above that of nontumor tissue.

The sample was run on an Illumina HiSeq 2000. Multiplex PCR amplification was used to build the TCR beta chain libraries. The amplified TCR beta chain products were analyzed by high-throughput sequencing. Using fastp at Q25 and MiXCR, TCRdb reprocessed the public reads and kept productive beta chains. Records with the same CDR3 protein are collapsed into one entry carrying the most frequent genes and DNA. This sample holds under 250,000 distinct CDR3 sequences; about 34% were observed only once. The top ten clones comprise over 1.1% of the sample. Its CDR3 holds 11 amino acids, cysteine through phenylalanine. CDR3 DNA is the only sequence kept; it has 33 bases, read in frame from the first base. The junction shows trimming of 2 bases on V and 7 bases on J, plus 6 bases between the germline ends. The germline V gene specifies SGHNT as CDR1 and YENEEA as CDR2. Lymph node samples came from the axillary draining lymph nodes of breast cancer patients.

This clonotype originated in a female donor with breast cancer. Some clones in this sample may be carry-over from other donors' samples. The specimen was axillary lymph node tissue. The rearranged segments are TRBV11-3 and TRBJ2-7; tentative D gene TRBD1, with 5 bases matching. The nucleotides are TGTGCCAGCAGCTTACGGACAGAGCAGTACTTC. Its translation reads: CASSLRTEQYF.